This is a list of T cell receptor beta chains from one sample in a study of CD4 and CD8 cells across lung adenocarcinoma regions. TCRdb reprocessed the PCR reads via MiXCR and lists one record per CDR3 protein. The sample has 16,000 or so distinct CDR3 sequences, approximately 47% seen once. The material sequenced was CD8+ T cells from the center of a lung tumor. These receptors were collected from a female donor with lung adenocarcinoma. The CD4 and CD8 labels of this study may be unreliable. The CDR3 runs from the conserved cysteine through the conserved F or W. Each record gives: D gene, V gene, clone size, J gene, CDR3 protein, CDR3 DNA. The D gene is left open where the match is weak. Not all rows give a size; the values are once, few, many and, for expanded clones, a class.

>.|TRBV10-1|.|TRBJ2-5
CASTADSLGLDKDIQYF
TGCGCCAGCACAGCGGACAGCCTAGGCCTAGACAAAGACATCCAGTACTTC
>TRBD2|TRBV24-1|many|TRBJ2-5
CATSDRAGGSETQYF
TGTGCCACCAGTGATAGGGCGGGGGGGTCAGAGACCCAGTACTTC
>.|TRBV6-1|.|TRBJ2-2
CASGRLTGELFF
TGTGCCAGCGGTAGGCTCACCGGGGAGCTGTTTTTT
>TRBD1|TRBV6-1|.|TRBJ2-3
CASGTVESTDTQYF
TGTGCCAGCGGGACAGTGGAAAGCACAGATACGCAGTATTTT
>TRBD2|TRBV6-1|.|TRBJ2-5
CASGGDGLGGRDTQYF
TGTGCCAGCGGGGGGGACGGCTTGGGGGGACGAGACACCCAGTACTTC
>TRBD2|TRBV4-1|many|TRBJ2-5
CASSHERGGRWTQYF
TGCGCCAGCAGCCACGAGCGGGGGGGCCGTTGGACCCAGTACTTC
>.|TRBV6-1|.|TRBJ2-3
CASSEGNFIAQDTQYF
TGTGCCAGCAGTGAAGGGAACTTCATTGCCCAAGATACCCAGTACTTT
>.|TRBV27|medium-sized|TRBJ2-5
CASSSGWTQYF
TGTGCCAGCAGTTCCGGGTGGACCCAGTACTTC
>.|TRBV9|.|TRBJ2-5
CASSSSKETQYF
TGTGCCAGCAGCTCTAGCAAAGAGACCCAGTACTTC
>.|TRBV6-1|.|TRBJ1-6
CASRIGTANSPLHF
TGTGCCAGTCGAATCGGGACCGCTAATTCACCCCTCCACTTT